Presented here are 3 T cell receptor beta chains from one specimen sequenced in a study of T cells in Graves' hyperthyroidism and ophthalmopathy. Amplified TCR beta CDR3 regions came from RNA transcripts. TCR CDR3 regions were first amplified by RT-PCR with HTBI primers. Via MiXCR, TCRdb re-called the multiplex PCR reads, giving one row per CDR3 protein. The table shows 730,000 or so distinct CDR3 sequences, with 18% occurring only once. Sequenced material: blood. The origin of the receptors is a woman aged 50 to 65 with Graves' hyperthyroidism that later progressed to Graves' ophthalmopathy.

Ten or more counts support this clonotype. The chain employs TRBV20-1 and TRBJ2-3; D remains ambiguous. Trimming pared 1 base from V and 4 bases from J, leaving 9 bases between. The CDR3 consists of 13 residues. Germline CDR1 is DFQATT and CDR2 is SNEGSKA (reference sequence). CDR3 region: CSARVWQADTQYF. Here the CDR3 DNA reads TGCAGTGCTAGAGTTTGGCAGGCAGATACGCAGTATTTT.

This clonotype has more than one count but fewer than ten. The J gene is TRBJ2-1, the V gene TRBV5-1, with 8 positions matching TRBD1. Germline V gene data show CDR1 as SGHRS and CDR2 as YFSETQ. Trimming took 4 bases from V and 3 from J; bases not matched to a gene: 12. The CDR3 spans 17 residues. In nucleotides, the CDR3 is TGCGCCAGCAGCCTAAATGACAACAGGGGGATCTACAATGAGCAGTTCTTC. Translation: CASSLNDNRGIYNEQFF. The variable domain in full, completed from reference TRBV5-1 and TRBJ2-1, reads KAGVTQTPRYLIKTRGQQVTLSCSPISGHRSVSWYQQTPGQGLQFLFEYFSETQRNKGNFPGRFSGRQFSNSRSEMNVSTLELGDSALYLCASSLNDNRGIYNEQFFGPGTRLTVL.

This chain uses TRBV27 with TRBJ1-4; tentative D call: TRBD1 (5 bases). From germline, CDR1 is MNHEY and CDR2 SMNVEV (reference sequence). The CDR3 is 15 amino acids. V lost 3 bases and J lost 4, with 12 bases in between. Written as DNA, the CDR3 is TGTGCCAGCAGTTTTGGGGGTGGGAGTAATGAAAAACTGTTTTTT. Its translation: CASSFGGGSNEKLFF. Looking up the rest from reference TRBV27 and TRBJ1-4 gives the full variable domain: EAQVTQNPRYLITVTGKKLTVTCSQNMNHEYMSWYRQDPGLGLRQIYYSMNVEVTDKGDVPEGYKVSRKEKRNFPLILESPSPNQTSLYFCASSFGGGSNEKLFFGSGTQLSVL.